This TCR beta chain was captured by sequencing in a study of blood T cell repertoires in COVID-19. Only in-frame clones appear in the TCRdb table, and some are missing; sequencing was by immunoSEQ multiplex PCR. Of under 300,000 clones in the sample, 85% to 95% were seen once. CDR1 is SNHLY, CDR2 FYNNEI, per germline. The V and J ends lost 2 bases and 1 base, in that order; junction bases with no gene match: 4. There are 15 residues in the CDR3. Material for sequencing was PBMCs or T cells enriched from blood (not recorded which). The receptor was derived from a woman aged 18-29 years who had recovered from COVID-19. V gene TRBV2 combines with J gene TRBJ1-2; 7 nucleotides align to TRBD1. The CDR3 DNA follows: TGTGCCAGCAGTGAAAGGCAGGGGGTTAACTATGGCTACACCTTC. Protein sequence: CASSERQGVNYGYTF.